This TCR beta chain was identified in a study of shared clonotypes between healthy human individuals. This clone was detected once. Its antigen is unknown. The run depth of the assay was deep. Assay used: immunoSEQ multiplex PCR; TCRdb lists only in-frame clones, some missing. The repertoire holds roughly 590,000 clones, over 95% seen once, with over 0.09% in the top ten. CD45RO-negative, CCR7-positively selected cells formed the naive CD8 fraction, excluding terminally differentiated effector memory CD45RA+ cells. The study drew all its donors from Caucasian adults living in Nashville, Tennessee. Findings and limits, study-wide: All-four-donor shared clonotypes had higher generation probabilities than non-shared clonotypes did.

The specimen was naive CD8+ T cells sorted from blood. The receptor's source is a woman in her 30s in good health.

The CDR3 is CASSLAAGRNTF. The DNA of the CDR3 is TGTGCCAGCAGCTTGGCCGCGGGGAGGAACACCTTC. V and J are TRBV5-5 and TRBJ1-2; no clear D gene. Per germline, CDR1 SGHKS and CDR2 YYEKEE (reference sequence). Trimming took 0 bases from V and 12 from J, leaving 12 bases between them. This CDR3 contains 12 residues. The variable domain in full, completed from reference TRBV5-5 and TRBJ1-2, reads DAGVTQSPTHLIKTRGQQVTLRCSPISGHKSVSWYQQVLGQGPQFIFQYYEKEERGRGNFPDRFSARQFPNYSSELNVNALLLGDSALYLCASSLAAGRNTFGSGTRLTVV.